Listed here are 18 T cell receptor beta chains from one sample, sequenced in a study of neurological immune-mediated disorders. TCRdb ran MiXCR on the 5' RACE reads and lists one entry per CDR3 protein. The table includes about 30,000 distinct CDR3 sequences, around 5.9% detected once. Sequenced material: CD4+ T cells from blood. These receptors were taken from a woman aged 45-65 years in good health.

This clonotype was seen ten or more times. This chain uses TRBV20-1 with TRBJ1-1; a possible D gene is TRBD1 (6 bases). V lost 3 bases, J lost 3 bases, and 14 bases lay in between. The germline CDR1 and CDR2 sequences are DFQATT and SNEGSKA (reference sequence). The CDR3 is made up of 14 amino acids. The CDR3 sequence is CSARVAGVDTEAFF. The CDR3 bases are TGCAGTGCTAGGGTGGCAGGGGTTGACACTGAAGCTTTCTTT.

Many counts were recorded for this clonotype. The chain employs TRBV11-2 and TRBJ2-1; a possible D gene is TRBD2 (6 bases). Deletions cut 4 bases from V and 0 bases from J, with 10 bases between. CDR1 SGHAT and CDR2 FQNNGV come from the germline V gene. This CDR3 contains 15 residues. In DNA form, the CDR3 reads TGTGCCAGCAGCTCGGGACTCCGCTCCTACAATGAGCAGTTCTTC. Translating gives CASSSGLRSYNEQFF.

Many counts were recorded for this clonotype. The V gene is TRBV6-5, the J gene TRBJ1-2; TRBD1 might be the D (6 bases). Germline CDR1 MNHEY, CDR2 SVGAGI. The germline V and J ends were trimmed by 0 bases and 1 base, with 18 bases remaining between them. CDR3 size: 18 residues. This chain's CDR3 is CASSYSSQGPTNNYGYTF. The CDR3 bases are TGTGCCAGCAGTTACTCATCCCAGGGGCCGACAAATAACTATGGCTACACCTTC.

This clonotype was counted many times. V gene TRBV7-9 combines with J gene TRBJ2-7; D is uncertain. The V gene lost 1 base and the J gene lost 3 bases, with 10 bases spanning the gap. The CDR3 is 14 residues long. Germline-derived CDR1 and CDR2 are SEHNR and FQNEAQ (reference sequence). The CDR3 is CASSLDRTVYEQYF. The CDR3 region has the DNA TGTGCCAGCAGCTTAGATCGGACGGTCTACGAGCAGTACTTC.

This clonotype was seen ten or more times. The chain uses TRBV29-1 and TRBJ2-3, with 8 positions matching TRBD2. There are 13 residues in the CDR3. V trimming: 3 bases; J trimming: 5 bases; junction bases outside the gene matches: 4. Germline values: CDR1 SQVTM, CDR2 ANQGSEA. CDR3 sequence reads: CSVDGGARDTQYF. The CDR3 region has the DNA TGCAGCGTTGACGGGGGGGCCAGAGATACGCAGTATTTT.

This clonotype was recorded many times. The CDR3 protein is CASSQTSGRDTQYF. CDR3 sequence (DNA): TGTGCCAGCAGCCAGACTAGCGGAAGAGATACGCAGTATTTT. The rearrangement links TRBV14 to TRBJ2-3; 9 bases align to TRBD2. J lost 5 bases, V lost 3 bases, and 3 bases had no gene match. The CDR3 has 14 residues. CDR1 SGHDN and CDR2 FVKESK come from the germline V gene.

This clonotype was detected many times. This sequence joins TRBV20-1 and TRBJ2-1; 13 nucleotides line up with TRBD2. The CDR3 runs 14 residues. V was pared by 6 bases and J by 8 bases, with 7 bases of the junction left unmatched. Germline V gene lookup returns CDR1 DFQATT and CDR2 SNEGSKA (reference sequence). The CDR3 sequence is CSALRTSGGDEQFF. The CDR3 DNA is TGCAGTGCCCTTCGGACTAGCGGGGGTGATGAGCAGTTCTTC.

This clonotype occurred a few times. The chain recombines TRBV18 with TRBJ1-1; 7 bases match TRBD1. The CDR3 loop spans 15 amino acids. The germline gives CDR1 KGHSH, CDR2 LQKENI. V shed 2 bases and J 2 bases; nucleotides not matched to a gene: 5. CDR3 sequence (DNA): TGTGCCAGCTCACCATCGGGGACAGTCAACACTGAAGCTTTCTTT. This sequence encodes CASSPSGTVNTEAFF.

This clonotype appeared many times. This chain links TRBV5-1 with TRBJ2-7, with D possibly matching TRBD1 (6 bases). The V end lost 2 bases, the J end lost 2 bases, and 14 bases lay between the germline ends. The length of the CDR3 is 15 residues. The V gene's germline CDR1 is SGHRS and CDR2 YFSETQ. CDR3 sequence (DNA): TGCGCCAGCAGCTTTTCAGGGGATCCAACCTACGAGCAGTACTTC. Translating it yields CASSFSGDPTYEQYF. The full variable domain, rest sourced from reference TRBV5-1 and TRBJ2-7, is KAGVTQTPRYLIKTRGQQVTLSCSPISGHRSVSWYQQTPGQGLQFLFEYFSETQRNKGNFPGRFSGRQFSNSRSEMNVSTLELGDSALYLCASSFSGDPTYEQYFGPGTRLTVT.

This clonotype was seen at least ten times. This sequence joins TRBV9 and TRBJ2-3, with TRBD2 identical over 10 bases. The germline gives CDR1 SGDLS, CDR2 YYNGEE. J gave up 1 base and V 0 bases, and 8 bases lay outside the gene matches. The CDR3 spans 18 residues. The CDR3 is CASSVGAGGQSGTDTQYF. CDR3 coding DNA: TGTGCCAGCAGCGTAGGAGCGGGGGGGCAGAGCGGCACAGATACGCAGTATTTT.

This clonotype was counted ten times or more. This rearrangement joins TRBV12-3 or TRBV12-4 to TRBJ1-6; TRBD1 matches 8 bases. This CDR3 comprises 12 residues. The trim removed 5 bases at V and 10 bases at J, leaving 1 base unmatched. CDR3: CASSAGGSPLHF. In DNA, the CDR3 is TGTGCCAGCAGTGCAGGGGGCTCACCCCTCCACTTT.

Many counts were recorded for this clonotype. The chain employs TRBV5-1 and TRBJ2-3, with TRBD2 matching over 14 bases. The germline V gene has CDR1 SGHRS and CDR2 YFSETQ. The V gene end was trimmed by 4 bases and the J gene end by 6 bases; junction bases not matched to a gene: 4. The CDR3 runs to 15 residues. The CDR3 protein is CASSRRTSGRDTQYF. The CDR3 nucleotides are TGCGCCAGCAGCAGAAGGACTAGCGGGAGGGATACGCAGTATTTT.

At least ten counts were recorded for this clonotype. This chain links TRBV4-1 with TRBJ2-3; weak D call: TRBD2 (6 bases). The CDR3 has 16 amino acids. Trimming took 0 bases from V and 0 from J, leaving 10 bases between them. Looked up from germline, CDR1 is MGHRA and CDR2 is YSYEKL. CDR3 loop: CASSQDRGASTDTQYF. DNA for the CDR3: TGCGCCAGCAGCCAAGATCGCGGGGCTAGCACAGATACGCAGTATTTT.

This clonotype was found many times. V usage is TRBV20-1 and J usage is TRBJ2-1; 8 nucleotides match TRBD2. The V gene's germline CDR1 is DFQATT and CDR2 SNEGSKA (reference sequence). J gave up 8 bases and V 3 bases, and 9 bases lay outside the gene matches. This CDR3 region has 14 residues. CDR3: CSASRGGPWDEQFF. Written as DNA, the CDR3 is TGCAGTGCTAGCCGCGGGGGGCCCTGGGATGAGCAGTTCTTC.

This clonotype was seen at least ten times. The chain recombines TRBV28 with TRBJ1-6, with D possibly matching TRBD1 (5 bases). Between the trimmed V and J ends, which lost 7 bases and 7 bases, there was a span of 11 bases. The germline gives CDR1 MDHEN, CDR2 SYDVKM. The CDR3 covers 13 residues. CDR3 nucleotide sequence: TGTGCCAGCAAACCGACAGAGAATTCACCCCTCCACTTT. Amino acids: CASKPTENSPLHF.

This clonotype is deemed medium-sized. The chain is built from TRBV5-1 and TRBJ1-2; 8 nucleotides line up with TRBD1. With 0 bases clipped from V and 6 bases from J, the junction kept 4 bases outside the gene matches. The CDR3 covers 14 residues. The germline CDR1 and CDR2 sequences are SGHRS and YFSETQ. The CDR3 is CASSLDRTGNGYTF. The CDR3 region has the DNA TGCGCCAGCAGCTTGGATCGGACAGGGAATGGCTACACCTTC.

This clonotype was observed at least ten times. This rearrangement joins TRBV29-1 to TRBJ1-2; D call uncertain. Germline CDR1 and CDR2: SQVTM and ANQGSEA. The CDR3 spans 12 residues. V was cut by 5 bases and J by 2 bases, with 9 bases left in between. Here the CDR3 DNA reads TGCAGCGTTATGCTTACAAACTATGGCTACACCTTC. Its protein is CSVMLTNYGYTF.

By share, this clonotype counts as medium-sized (0.01 to 0.1%). V is TRBV10-3 and J is TRBJ2-7; 8 positions match TRBD2. The V gene's germline CDR1 is ENHRY and CDR2 SYGVKD. V was clipped by 3 bases and J by 4 bases; unmatched bases: 8. The CDR3 extends over 15 amino acids. The CDR3 DNA is TGTGCCATCAGTGACTCTGGGGCTAGCGGGTACGAGCAGTACTTC. It translates to CAISDSGASGYEQYF.